The T cell receptor (beta chain) under discussion was sequenced for a study of T cell responses to AZD1222 COVID-19 vaccine (dated by TCRdb to the early 2020s). Notes on the research overall: AZD1222 recipients whose second dose came at about 4 weeks and those whose second dose came at about 12 weeks were combined into one group, since spike-specific TCR depth and breadth did not differ between the two schedules. A total of 233 trial participants underwent TCR sequencing, of whom some 210 received two doses of AZD1222 and around 26 received two doses of the MenACWY control vaccine. Enrollment into the trials was organized by age into subgroups of 18-55, 56-69 and 70-plus years, and those subgroups contained about 150, 27 and 61 TCR-sequenced participants, respectively. General findings and caveats noted by the study authors: Conclusions about previously exposed vaccinees are limited, since just six AZD1222 recipients were seropositive for SARS-CoV-2 at baseline. Because no day 14 peak-response samples were available, repertoires were characterized only after the peak T cell response. After two AZD1222 doses, both the breadth and the depth of spike-specific TCRs were significantly higher than at day 0 and than in MenACWY recipients. Participants were mostly white British and included more females than males, and it was suggested by the authors that clonal diversity may have been underestimated. CD4 TCRs associated with the vaccine covered the entire spike protein, and the dominant responses were in regions 160-218 and 743-854. Epitopes outside the regions mutated in the B.1.351 and B.1.1.7 variants were reportedly recognized by nearly half of the unique spike-specific TCRs. In the small 56-69-year group, the increase in depth fell short of significance, most likely because of low power.

The label giving this sample's time point can be read as: baseline before first vaccination. Vaccinee samples came from UK trials COV001 and COV002, including a single-blind randomized controlled phase 2/3 trial of AZD1222 (ChAdOx1 nCoV-19) in healthy adults. For TCRbeta chain sequencing, PBMC samples from trial participants were taken at day 0 and at day 28 after the second dose. Sequences MNHEY (CDR1) and SMNVEV (CDR2) are obtained from the germline V gene (reference sequence). The CDR3, cysteine through phenylalanine, is 11 amino acids long. The kept DNA is CDR3 alone, 33 bases in frame from the first base. V is clipped by 7 bases and J by 3 bases, and the sequence between their germline boundaries is 7 bases long. For this clone: No antigen is known for it. No qualities accompany the bases; no much larger clone lies one base away.

The CDR3 regions of human TCRbeta chains were analyzed by immunosequencing. As for how the authors treated the data: TCRs in the repertoires were compared against a reference library of SARS-CoV-2-specific TCRs that had been generated with the MIRA antigen-specificity platform. Breadth was defined as the fraction of unique TCRs that were SARS-CoV-2-associated. Depth was defined as the fraction of total T cells that were SARS-CoV-2-associated. Each spike-specific TCR was assigned to its reactive spike region and to a CD4 or CD8 class using the MIRA data. Log10-transformed breadth and depth values were compared by one-way ANOVA with Sidak's multiple comparisons tests. This immuneACCESS table, as held by TCRdb, lists in-frame sequences with V and J called but not all clones. Of the missing ones, under half trace to an unresolved V gene in checked studies; the others have no known cause. V, J and clone size reflect that table, while D and trimming were determined from the DNA. Recorded for this sample are roughly 85,000 clones; about 86% of them occurred a single time. The ten largest clones represent approximately 7% of the sample.

The chain is made from TRBV27 and TRBJ2-7; the D gene cannot be named for sure. The receptor was derived from an adult in good health. The sequencing here drew on peripheral blood, taken on day 0 of AZD1222 vaccination. The DNA sequence follows: TGTGCCAGCAAAGGACGCTACGAGCAGTACTTC. Its protein product is CASKGRYEQYF.